A single sample gave rise to the 32 T cell receptor beta chains below, sequenced in a study of CD8 T cells in ankylosing spondylitis. TCRdb passed the 5' RACE reads through MiXCR, listing each CDR3 protein once. Of 700,000 to 850,000 distinct CDR3 sequences detected, roughly 10% appear once; the ten largest clones hold roughly 0.51%. No cognate antigen is known for these TCRs. Study conclusions and caveats: It appeared that ankylosing spondylitis blood was characterized by a TCR beta motif of roughly 8 highly homologous variants.

Sequencing input: blood, either unsorted or a sorted T cell fraction (not recorded which). All receptors come from a male donor with ankylosing spondylitis.

This chain connects TRBV6-5 to TRBJ2-7; 7 nucleotides match TRBD1. Trimming took 4 bases from V and 3 from J; bases not matched to a gene: 12. Germline V gene lookup returns CDR1 MNHEY and CDR2 SVGAGI. This CDR3 has 16 amino acids. The CDR3 protein is CASSFARQGRYYEQYF. The CDR3 DNA sequence: TGTGCCAGCAGTTTCGCGCGACAGGGTCGATACTACGAGCAGTACTTC.

The chain is built from TRBV7-2 and TRBJ2-5; D not certain. CDR1 is SGHTA, CDR2 FQGNSA, per germline. Trimming stripped 2 bases from V and 1 base from J, with 8 bases between. This CDR3 contains 14 residues. The CDR3 coding sequence is TGTGCCAGCAGCTTACCGTGGTCCCAAGAGACCCAGTACTTC. Its translation is CASSLPWSQETQYF.

This clonotype was counted many times. The chain links TRBV20-1 to TRBJ2-5; D is ambiguous. The germline gives CDR1 DFQATT, CDR2 SNEGSKA (reference sequence). The CDR3 is 11 amino acids. V dropped 6 bases and J dropped 5 bases, with 10 bases sitting between them. The DNA for the CDR3 is TGCAGTGCCCACCGCCGCGAGACCCAGTACTTC. Its translation is CSAHRRETQYF.

This clonotype was picked up a small number of times. This chain joins TRBV21-1 and TRBJ1-2; TRBD1, the D gene given by the table, was not confirmed from the DNA. TRBV21-1 is a listed pseudogene. The CDR3 sequence is 13 residues long. CDR3 loop: CASKKGVRYGYTF. The CDR3 nucleotides are TGTGCCAGCAAAAAGGGGGTGCGGTATGGCTACACCTTC.

This clonotype was seen ten or more times. The J gene is TRBJ1-1, the V gene TRBV29-1; 7 nucleotides align to TRBD1. In germline, CDR1 is SQVTM, CDR2 ANQGSEA. With V trimmed by 6 bases and J by 5 bases, 12 bases remained unmatched. This CDR3 spans 14 amino acids. The CDR3 nucleotides are TGCAGCGTCATGGGACAGCCTGCTCCAACTGAAGCTTTCTTT. It is translated as CSVMGQPAPTEAFF.

J is TRBJ1-1 and V is TRBV6-2 or TRBV6-3; TRBD1 matches at 8 bases. The CDR3 consists of 13 residues. V shed 6 bases, J shed 6 bases, and the junction held 6 bases outside the gene matches. CDR1 and CDR2 from the germline V gene are MNHEY and SVGEGT. For the CDR3, the DNA is TGTGCCAGCAGAGGACAGGGCTTCTCTGAAGCTTTCTTT. Translation gives CASRGQGFSEAFF.

The V and J genes are TRBV5-1 and TRBJ2-7; no definite D call. Germline values: CDR1 SGHRS, CDR2 YFSETQ. The CDR3 has 14 residues. Trimming removed 0 bases from V and 3 bases from J, with 10 bases in between. The CDR3 region is CASSLDRTLYEQYF. The CDR3 DNA reads as TGCGCCAGCAGCTTGGACAGAACCCTCTACGAGCAGTACTTC.

This clonotype was counted many times. The rearrangement joins TRBV29-1 to TRBJ2-2; a possible D gene is TRBD2 (5 bases). The CDR3 totals 13 residues. V was trimmed by 4 bases and J by 4 bases, leaving 10 bases between them. Germline V gene sequence: CDR1 SQVTM, CDR2 ANQGSEA. The CDR3 here is CSVAAVLTGELFF. CDR3 DNA sequence: TGCAGCGTTGCAGCGGTCCTCACCGGGGAGCTGTTTTTT.

This clonotype was counted only a few times. The chain combines TRBV6-5 with TRBJ1-2; D gene unclear. V was clipped by 6 bases and J by 1 base, with 9 bases between them. The CDR3 contains 13 residues. In germline, CDR1 is MNHEY, CDR2 SVGAGI. The CDR3 region has the DNA TGTGCCAGCAGCCCACTGGATAACTATGGCTACACCTTC. Translating it yields CASSPLDNYGYTF.

V usage is TRBV7-2 and J usage is TRBJ2-7, with TRBD2 identical over 7 bases. J lost 1 base, V lost 8 bases, and 5 bases had no gene match. The CDR3 runs 13 residues. Per germline, CDR1 SGHTA and CDR2 FQGNSA. The DNA for the CDR3 is TGTGCCAGCGGGGGGGGTATTTCCTACGAGCAGTACTTC. Translation: CASGGGISYEQYF.

The chain uses TRBV12-3 or TRBV12-4 and TRBJ1-5; TRBD1 aligns across 8 bases. There are 15 residues in the CDR3. The junction had 8 bases not matched to a gene; V was cut back by 6 bases and J by 4 bases. CDR3 amino acids: CASSARGQGNQPQHF. The CDR3 bases are TGTGCCAGCAGCGCCAGGGGGCAAGGGAATCAGCCCCAGCATTTT.

The rearrangement joins TRBV12-3 or TRBV12-4 to TRBJ1-5, with a possible D match to TRBD1 (5 bases). The CDR3 totals 14 residues. V was pared by 2 bases and J by 7 bases, with 12 bases between. In DNA form, the CDR3 reads TGTGCCAGCAGTTTATCGGGGGATGGCCAGCCCCAGCATTTT. Its translation is CASSLSGDGQPQHF.

This clonotype has only a few counts. The chain combines TRBV4-3 with TRBJ2-2; 10 bases are a match to TRBD1. This CDR3 is 17 amino acids long. V dropped 1 base and J dropped 3; count of bases not matched to a gene: 5. CDR1 and CDR2 (germline): LGHNA, YSLEER. CDR3 DNA: TGCGCCAGCAGCCAAGTAGGGGACAGGGGTTACACCGGGGAGCTGTTTTTT. Its translation: CASSQVGDRGYTGELFF.

This clonotype has only a few counts. The V call is TRBV20-1, the J call TRBJ1-1, with 7 bases identical to TRBD1. The V gene end was trimmed by 4 bases and the J gene end by 5 bases; junction bases not matched to a gene: 10. Germline assignment: CDR1 DFQATT and CDR2 SNEGSKA (reference sequence). There are 14 residues in the CDR3. CDR3 DNA sequence: TGCAGTGCTATTAGACCCGGCAGGGGGACTGAAGCTTTCTTT. It specifies CSAIRPGRGTEAFF.

J is TRBJ2-1 and V is TRBV5-6, with TRBD2 identical over 10 bases. CDR1 SGHDT and CDR2 YYEEEE come from the germline V gene. The V gene end was trimmed by 4 bases and the J gene end by 7 bases; junction bases not matched to a gene: 8. CDR3 length: 15 amino acids. This chain's CDR3 is CASSLERGGYNEQFF. The CDR3 DNA sequence: TGTGCCAGCAGCCTTGAGCGGGGGGGTTATAATGAGCAGTTCTTC. Filled out from reference TRBV5-6 and TRBJ2-1, the complete variable domain reads DAGVTQSPTHLIKTRGQQVTLRCSPKSGHDTVSWYQQALGQGPQFIFQYYEEEERQRGNFPDRFSGHQFPNYSSELNVNALLLGDSALYLCASSLERGGYNEQFFGPGTRLTVL.

The V and J genes are TRBV20-1 and TRBJ1-1, with 8 bases aligning to TRBD1. This CDR3 has 14 amino acids. CDR1 is DFQATT, CDR2 SNEGSKA, per germline (reference sequence). V shed 1 base, J shed 2 bases, and the junction held 3 bases outside the gene matches. CDR3 nucleotides: TGCAGTGCTAGAGTGACAGGGGTCAACACTGAAGCTTTCTTT. This translates into CSARVTGVNTEAFF.

This clonotype was seen a few times. V usage is TRBV20-1 and J usage is TRBJ2-3; no definite D call. The germline CDR1 and CDR2 sequences are DFQATT and SNEGSKA (reference sequence). This CDR3 is built from 14 residues. V lost 2 bases and J lost 2, with 11 bases in between. The chain's CDR3 is CSARRTAVTDTQYF. CDR3 DNA: TGCAGTGCTAGACGCACAGCCGTCACAGATACGCAGTATTTT.

This clonotype was detected ten times or more. The CDR3 nucleotides are TGTGCCACCAGCAGAGAGCCACATCCCACAGATACGCAGTATTTT. Translating it yields CATSREPHPTDTQYF. The rearrangement joins TRBV15 to TRBJ2-3; D unresolved. The length of the CDR3 is 15 residues. V lost 0 bases and J 2 bases, leaving 9 bases between the germline ends. In germline, CDR1 is LNHNV, CDR2 YYDKDF (reference sequence).

This clonotype was detected only once. The gene calls are TRBV7-3 and TRBJ2-2; D unresolved. Trimming stripped 1 base from V and 4 bases from J, with 13 bases between. Germline values: CDR1 SGHTA, CDR2 FQGTGA. The CDR3 extends over 16 amino acids. CDR3 bases: TGTGCCAGCAGCTTAAATCATAGGAGAAGCACCGGGGAGCTGTTTTTT. Its translation: CASSLNHRRSTGELFF.

This chain joins TRBV20-1 and TRBJ2-5; D is unclear. V lost 7 bases and J 5 bases, leaving 14 bases between the germline ends. The germline V gene encodes CDR1 DFQATT and CDR2 SNEGSKA (reference sequence). The CDR3 runs 12 residues. The CDR3: CSGWGNAETQYF. The CDR3 region has the DNA TGCAGTGGATGGGGTAATGCGGAGACCCAGTACTTC.

V usage is TRBV27 and J usage is TRBJ2-6; a possible D gene is TRBD1 (6 bases). This CDR3 is 15 amino acids long. Per germline, CDR1 MNHEY and CDR2 SMNVEV (reference sequence). V lost 3 bases and J 2 bases, leaving 8 bases between the germline ends. CDR3 protein: CASSFYRAGANVLTF. CDR3 DNA: TGTGCCAGCAGTTTCTACAGGGCTGGGGCCAACGTCCTGACTTTC. The full variable domain, with the rest looked up from reference TRBV27 and TRBJ2-6, is EAQVTQNPRYLITVTGKKLTVTCSQNMNHEYMSWYRQDPGLGLRQIYYSMNVEVTDKGDVPEGYKVSRKEKRNFPLILESPSPNQTSLYFCASSFYRAGANVLTFGAGSRLTVL.

There are a few counts of this clonotype. This chain uses TRBV20-1 with TRBJ1-2, with TRBD1 matching over 9 bases. J gave up 8 bases and V 5 bases, and 6 bases lay outside the gene matches. Germline-derived CDR1 and CDR2 are DFQATT and SNEGSKA (reference sequence). The CDR3 loop spans 12 amino acids. The CDR3 sequence is CSALTGGRGYTF. CDR3 bases: TGCAGTGCTTTGACAGGGGGAAGAGGCTACACCTTC.

This clonotype has only a few counts. The V gene is TRBV28, the J gene TRBJ2-7; D not resolved. Germline CDR1 reads MDHEN; CDR2 reads SYDVKM. The length of the CDR3 is 12 residues. The ends were cut back, 8 bases at V and 6 bases at J, with 14 bases in the middle. CDR3 in DNA: TGTGCCAGCGCAACCGCTAGGAGCGAGCAGTACTTC. Translated: CASATARSEQYF.

This clonotype was observed a handful of times. The V call is TRBV7-3, the J call TRBJ2-1, with 9 bases matching TRBD2. Losses at the gene ends were 0 bases for V and 11 bases for J; bases not matched to a gene: 2. Germline loops: CDR1 SGHTA, CDR2 FQGTGA. This CDR3 is built from 13 residues. As DNA, the CDR3 is TGTGCCAGCAGCTTAACCGGGACTAGCCAGCAGTTCTTC. The encoded protein is CASSLTGTSQQFF.

This clonotype was counted a few times. V gene TRBV29-1 combines with J gene TRBJ1-6; 8 nucleotides match TRBD1. Germline V gene lookup returns CDR1 SQVTM and CDR2 ANQGSEA. The CDR3 consists of 14 residues. The V gene end was trimmed by 5 bases and the J gene end by 8 bases; junction bases not matched to a gene: 8. DNA of the CDR3: TGCAGCGTTAGGGACAGGTTTTCGGATTCACCCCTCCACTTT. It is translated as CSVRDRFSDSPLHF.

The chain recombines TRBV6-5 with TRBJ1-1, with D possibly matching TRBD1 (5 bases). The CDR3 consists of 11 residues. The V end was cut by 5 bases, the J end by 11 bases, with 12 bases between. Looked up from germline, CDR1 is MNHEY and CDR2 is SVGAGI. CDR3 nucleotides: TGTGCCAGCAGTACCGGGGCGAAGGCTTTCTTT. Amino acids: CASSTGAKAFF.

V is TRBV6-5 and J is TRBJ1-2; perhaps TRBD1 as D (6 bases). The germline gives CDR1 MNHEY, CDR2 SVGAGI. The CDR3 spans 14 residues. Trimming removed 3 bases from V and 8 bases from J, with 16 bases in between. In DNA form, the CDR3 reads TGTGCCAGCAGTTATTCCCCGGGGGCGGGGGGCTACACCTTC. It is translated as CASSYSPGAGGYTF.

This clonotype was detected ten times or more. The V and J genes are TRBV20-1 and TRBJ2-3; 9 bases are a match to TRBD2. Unmatched junction bases numbered 6, after V lost 4 bases and J lost 1 base. The CDR3 is 15 residues long. Looked up from germline, CDR1 is DFQATT and CDR2 is SNEGSKA (reference sequence). CDR3: CSATPRTSGTDTQYF. In DNA form, the CDR3 reads TGCAGTGCTACTCCGCGGACTAGCGGCACAGATACGCAGTATTTT.

The V and J genes are TRBV20-1 and TRBJ2-2; no clear D. The CDR3 loop spans 14 amino acids. V lost 7 bases to trimming and J lost 0 bases, with 12 bases between them. Germline-derived CDR1 and CDR2 are DFQATT and SNEGSKA (reference sequence). The CDR3 nucleotides are TGCAGTGTCCCCTCGTCCTCGAACACCGGGGAGCTGTTTTTT. Protein sequence: CSVPSSSNTGELFF.

This clonotype came up a few times. The chain's CDR3 is CASSLGRVDTDTQYF. CDR3 coding DNA: TGCGCCAGCAGCTTGGGGAGGGTGGACACAGATACGCAGTATTTT. The genes are TRBV5-1 and TRBJ2-3; D possibly corresponds to TRBD2 (6 bases). Germline-derived CDR1 and CDR2 are SGHRS and YFSETQ. Trimming cost V 0 bases and J 2 bases, with 10 bases left between them. The CDR3 is made up of 15 amino acids.

The chain employs TRBV20-1 and TRBJ2-7, with D perhaps TRBD2 (5 bases). With 4 bases removed from V and 0 bases from J, the gap between germline ends came to 7 bases. This CDR3 has 12 residues. The germline CDR1 and CDR2 sequences are DFQATT and SNEGSKA (reference sequence). The CDR3: CSANGVSYEQYF. CDR3 bases: TGCAGTGCTAACGGGGTCTCCTACGAGCAGTACTTC.

This chain uses TRBV4-2 with TRBJ2-3; TRBD1 agrees at 10 bases. CDR3 length: 17 amino acids. Germline V CDR1 and CDR2: LGHNA, YNFKEQ. With 4 bases clipped from V and 6 bases from J, the junction kept 13 bases outside the gene matches. CDR3 in DNA: TGTGCCAGCAGCCCAGGGGACAGGGGAACAGCGAGGGATACGCAGTATTTT. As protein: CASSPGDRGTARDTQYF.